This T cell receptor beta chain came from a study of shared clonotypes between healthy human individuals. Broader study findings: Sampling involved blood alone; tissue repertoires likely differ.

This clone was detected once. The antigen is not known. Sequenced by immunoSEQ multiplex PCR; TCRdb stores in-frame clones only, minus some. This sample has over 400,000 clones, with over 70% found just once. The CDR3 has 16 amino acids. The germline CDR1 and CDR2 sequences are SGHAT and FQNNGV. The V and J ends lost 6 bases and 0 bases respectively, with 15 bases between them. It was about 100 million PBMCs that unsorted samples used for genomic DNA. The sample taken for sequencing was PBMCs. The chain recombines TRBV11-2 with TRBJ2-1; D remains ambiguous. The TCR originated in a woman in her 40s in good health. Some clones in this sample may be carry-over from other donors' samples. The CDR3 reads CASRTFRVRSYNEQFF. The CDR3, as DNA: TGTGCCAGCAGGACTTTCCGGGTACGCTCCTACAATGAGCAGTTCTTC.